This is a list of T cell receptor beta chains from one sample in a study of blood T cell repertoires in COVID-19. Profiling relied on immunoSEQ multiplex PCR, and the TCRdb table lists in-frame clones only, not all of them. Here the sample spans some 220,000 clones, 83% being singletons. The material sequenced was peripheral blood. Receptors were obtained from a woman under 40 with COVID-19, enrolled during active disease. Each CDR3 is given with its conserved first and last residue.

v_call,j_call,cdr3_aa
TRBV6-6,TRBJ2-5,CASSYPGSRKETQYF
TRBV7-3,TRBJ2-1,CASSPTSGRDNEQFF
TRBV6-5,TRBJ1-1,CASSYTNTGLATEAFF
TRBV7-9,TRBJ2-7,CASIRIGAVSSYEQYF
TRBV18,TRBJ2-3,CASSPVDRGTDTQYF
TRBV5-4,TRBJ2-6,CASSPYISGANVLTF
TRBV7-9,TRBJ2-7,CASSPPGNRLNYEQYF
TRBV13,TRBJ2-3,CASSLRLAGATDTQYF
TRBV5-5,TRBJ2-3,CASSPSPSGRPDTQYF
TRBV6-2/TRBV6-3,TRBJ1-6,CASSTGVSPLHF